The sequence of this T cell receptor beta chain was determined in a study of identical twins. Study-level findings and limits: Monozygotic twins shared more out-of-frame TCR alpha than recombination models predicted.

On this clonotype itself: Its antigen is as yet unknown.

TCRdb redid the calling of the 5' RACE reads with MiXCR, one entry per CDR3 protein. Of some 560,000 distinct CDR3 sequences listed, approximately 9.6% are singletons. CDR1 PRHDT and CDR2 FYEKMQ come from the germline V gene (reference sequence). The CDR3 contains 16 residues. The trim removed 5 bases at V and 0 bases at J, leaving 7 bases unmatched. The sample was also linked to a second study, of yellow fever vaccine responses in identical twins. As that study records: Twins' vaccine T cell responses were reported to seem partly convergent and partly personalized.

Sequenced input: PBMCs. This TCR was sampled from a woman aged 18-29 years in good health. This chain uses TRBV13 with TRBJ2-4; TRBD2 matches at 7 bases. CDR3 sequence: CASSPIAGIAKNIQYF. CDR3 sequence (DNA): TGTGCCAGCAGCCCTATAGCGGGTATAGCCAAAAACATTCAGTACTTC.